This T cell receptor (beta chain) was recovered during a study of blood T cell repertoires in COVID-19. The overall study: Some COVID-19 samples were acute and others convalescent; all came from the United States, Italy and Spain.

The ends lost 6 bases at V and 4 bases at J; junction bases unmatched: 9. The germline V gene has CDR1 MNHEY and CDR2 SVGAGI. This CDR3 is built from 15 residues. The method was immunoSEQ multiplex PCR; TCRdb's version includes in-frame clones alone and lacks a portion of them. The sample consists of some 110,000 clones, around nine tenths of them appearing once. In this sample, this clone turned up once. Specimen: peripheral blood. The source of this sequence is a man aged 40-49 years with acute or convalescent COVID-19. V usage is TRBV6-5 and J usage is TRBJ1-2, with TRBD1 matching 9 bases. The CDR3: CASRSLRQGVYGYTF. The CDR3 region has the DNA TGTGCCAGCAGGAGCTTAAGACAGGGGGTCTATGGCTACACCTTC.